A selection of T cell receptor beta chains follows, all from one sample in a study of Ad26.COV2.S vaccination and SARS-CoV-2 variants. Profiling relied on immunoSEQ multiplex PCR, and the TCRdb table lists in-frame clones only, not all of them. The repertoire holds roughly 270,000 clones, with 87% as singletons. The material sequenced was peripheral blood, taken in a trial of Ad26.COV2.S vaccine versus placebo. These receptors came from a person aged 18-60 years who received the Ad26.COV2.S COVID-19 vaccine or a placebo. Both conserved end residues are part of each CDR3. Fields, in order: CDR3 length, D gene, V gene, J gene, clone size, CDR3 DNA, CDR3 protein. A D gene is named only where the DNA matches it firmly. Size values are once, few and many counts, or a class for expanded clones, and some rows have none.

CDR3 length: 15
D gene: -
V gene: TRBV7-9
J gene: TRBJ2-2
clone size: -
CDR3 DNA: TGTGCCAGCAATGCCAGGGGAGCGAACACCGGGGAGCTGTTTTTT
CDR3 protein: CASNARGANTGELFF

CDR3 length: 15
D gene: -
V gene: TRBV6-5
J gene: TRBJ1-3
clone size: once
CDR3 DNA: TGTGCCAGCAGGGTACAGGCTTTTACTGGAAACACCATATATTTT
CDR3 protein: CASRVQAFTGNTIYF

CDR3 length: 15
D gene: -
V gene: TRBV6-5
J gene: TRBJ2-7
clone size: -
CDR3 DNA: TGTGTTTCTCGCCCCGGGCAGACACCTTACTACGAGCAGTACTTC
CDR3 protein: CVSRPGQTPYYEQYF

CDR3 length: 15
D gene: TRBD1
V gene: TRBV10-2
J gene: TRBJ1-5
clone size: once
CDR3 DNA: TGCGCCAGCAGTGAATTTGGACAGGGGGCTCAGCCCCAGCATTTT
CDR3 protein: CASSEFGQGAQPQHF

CDR3 length: 15
D gene: -
V gene: TRBV7-3
J gene: TRBJ2-5
clone size: -
CDR3 DNA: TGTGCCAGCAGCTCCCGAGGGGGGTTAGTGGAGACCCAGTACTTC
CDR3 protein: CASSSRGGLVETQYF

CDR3 length: 13
D gene: TRBD1
V gene: TRBV12-3/TRBV12-4
J gene: TRBJ1-1
clone size: once
CDR3 DNA: TGTGCCAGCAGTTCGGACAGGGGCACTGAAGCTTTCTTT
CDR3 protein: CASSSDRGTEAFF

CDR3 length: 14
D gene: -
V gene: TRBV13
J gene: TRBJ2-7
clone size: -
CDR3 DNA: TGTGCCAGCAGCTTAGGCGGGGCATTATACGAGCAGTACTTC
CDR3 protein: CASSLGGALYEQYF

CDR3 length: 15
D gene: -
V gene: TRBV7-9
J gene: TRBJ1-3
clone size: -
CDR3 DNA: TGTGCCAGCAGTCCCCGTTCCGGCTCTGGAAACACCATATATTTT
CDR3 protein: CASSPRSGSGNTIYF

CDR3 length: 14
D gene: -
V gene: TRBV2
J gene: TRBJ2-2
clone size: -
CDR3 DNA: TGTGCCAGCAGACAAGGGGTTATGTCCGGGGAGCTGTTTTTT
CDR3 protein: CASRQGVMSGELFF

CDR3 length: 15
D gene: TRBD2
V gene: TRBV6-4
J gene: TRBJ2-3
clone size: -
CDR3 DNA: TGTGCCAGCAGTGAGATGGCGGGGGACACAGATACGCAGTATTTT
CDR3 protein: CASSEMAGDTDTQYF